A selection of T cell receptor beta chains follows, all from one sample in a study of blood T cell repertoires in COVID-19. The protocol was immunoSEQ multiplex PCR, while the TCRdb copy is restricted to in-frame clones and leaves out a portion. This table holds a few hundred thousand clones, approximately 86% found once. Sequences were obtained from peripheral blood. Receptors originate from a woman aged 45 to 65 with COVID-19, enrolled during active disease. CDR3s include the opening cysteine and the closing phenylalanine or tryptophan. A D gene is named only where the DNA matches it firmly. The size field is filled for only some rows; it gives once, few, many or a size class.

J	V	D	size	CDR3	DNA
TRBJ2-3	TRBV6-1	-	once	CASSVLSGSQLVPDTQYF	TGTGCCAGCAGTGTTCTCTCGGGGTCCCAGCTTGTCCCAGATACGCAGTATTTT
TRBJ1-5	TRBV28	-	-	CASSLAWRRGSNQPQHF	TGTGCCAGCAGTTTAGCGTGGAGGCGGGGGAGCAATCAGCCCCAGCATTTT
TRBJ1-1	TRBV7-9	TRBD1	-	CASSLGGGAEEAFF	TGTGCCAGCAGCTTAGGAGGGGGCGCTGAAGAAGCTTTCTTT
TRBJ2-5	TRBV11-3	TRBD2	-	CASSSRLAGKETQYF	TGTGCCAGCAGCTCCCGACTAGCGGGGAAAGAGACCCAGTACTTC
TRBJ1-2	TRBV12-5	TRBD1	-	CASGLLHSLDRGIQNNYGYTF	TGTGCTAGTGGTTTGCTCCATTCCCTGGACAGGGGAATTCAGAATAACTATGGCTACACCTTC
TRBJ1-5	TRBV6-2/TRBV6-3	-	-	CASSLRGGGQPQHF	TGTGCCAGCAGTCTGAGGGGGGGAGGGCAGCCCCAGCATTTT
TRBJ2-2	TRBV18	TRBD1	-	CASSPPDRVSGELFF	TGTGCCAGCTCACCACCGGACAGGGTCTCCGGGGAGCTGTTTTTT
TRBJ2-5	TRBV18	TRBD2	few	CASSPSAGVQETQYF	TGTGCCAGCTCACCTTCGGCGGGGGTCCAAGAGACCCAGTACTTC
TRBJ1-2	TRBV9	TRBD1	-	CASSPREGANYGYTF	TGTGCCAGCAGCCCCCGGGAGGGGGCCAACTATGGCTACACCTTC
TRBJ1-4	TRBV12-3/TRBV12-4	-	-	CASSWRDAEKLFF	TGTGCCAGCAGTTGGAGGGACGCTGAAAAACTGTTTTTT
TRBJ2-3	TRBV5-4	-	-	CASSSFYTQYF	TGTGCCAGCAGCTCCTTCTATACGCAGTATTTT
TRBJ1-2	TRBV25-1	-	-	CASSRGGAGGYTF	TGTGCCAGCAGCCGAGGAGGGGCAGGAGGCTACACCTTC
TRBJ2-1	TRBV7-2	TRBD1	-	CASSSLRTGDNEQFF	TGTGCCAGCAGCTCCCTTAGGACAGGGGACAATGAGCAGTTCTTC
TRBJ1-2	TRBV11-2	-	-	CASSSVRGRDYGYTF	TGTGCCAGCAGCTCGGTAAGGGGGAGAGACTATGGCTACACCTTC
TRBJ1-6	TRBV19	TRBD1	-	CASSIDPGQGRSPLHF	TGTGCCAGTAGTATAGATCCGGGACAGGGTCGCTCACCCCTCCACTTT
TRBJ1-6	TRBV9	-	-	CASSSGGNSRNSPLHF	TGTGCCAGCAGTAGCGGGGGGAACTCGAGGAATTCACCCCTCCACTTT
TRBJ2-2	TRBV11-2	TRBD1	once	CASRPPGQGGTGELFF	TGTGCCAGCAGGCCCCCCGGACAGGGAGGCACCGGGGAGCTGTTTTTT
TRBJ1-3	TRBV9	-	-	CASSTRGGLGNTIYF	TGTGCCAGCAGCACGAGGGGGGGGTTAGGAAACACCATATATTTT
TRBJ1-5	TRBV30	-	-	CAWSVGGVRNQPQHF	TGTGCCTGGAGTGTAGGGGGAGTCCGCAATCAGCCCCAGCATTTT
TRBJ1-2	TRBV19	-	-	CASSPAAGARNTF	TGTGCCAGTAGTCCGGCCGCAGGGGCGCGGAACACCTTC
TRBJ2-3	TRBV20-1	TRBD2	-	CSASHIARGAWTDTQYF	TGCAGTGCTAGTCACATAGCGCGGGGGGCCTGGACAGATACGCAGTATTTT
TRBJ2-2	TRBV7-2	TRBD2	-	CASSPRLAGDPRGGGELFF	TGTGCCAGCAGCCCTCGACTAGCGGGGGACCCTCGTGGGGGCGGGGAGCTGTTTTTT
TRBJ1-2	TRBV5-1	-	-	CASSLGWGHNYGYTF	TGCGCCAGCAGCTTGGGGTGGGGCCATAACTATGGCTACACCTTC
TRBJ1-2	TRBV11-2	TRBD1	-	CASSLGTGAANGYTF	TGTGCCAGCAGCTTAGGAACAGGGGCCGCTAATGGCTACACCTTC
TRBJ1-3	TRBV5-5	-	-	CASSLERVGNTIYF	TGTGCCAGCAGCCTAGAACGGGTTGGAAACACCATATATTTT
TRBJ1-1	TRBV19	-	-	CASSAPGTALNTEAFF	TGTGCCAGTAGTGCCCCAGGGACTGCGCTCAACACTGAAGCTTTCTTT
TRBJ2-2	TRBV2	-	-	CASKEGINTGELFF	TGTGCCAGCAAGGAGGGCATAAACACCGGGGAGCTGTTTTTT
TRBJ1-5	TRBV18	-	-	CASSPYRDTNQPQHF	TGTGCCAGCTCACCCTACCGGGACACAAATCAGCCCCAGCATTTT
TRBJ2-1	TRBV19	-	many	CASSIVQGPFNEQFF	TGTGCCAGTAGTATAGTACAGGGACCCTTCAATGAGCAGTTCTTC
TRBJ1-3	TRBV29-1	TRBD1	once	CSANRGPGNTIYF	TGCAGCGCTAACAGGGGGCCTGGAAACACCATATATTTT
TRBJ1-1	TRBV4-2	-	-	CASSRQGTGPNTEAFF	TGTGCCAGCAGCCGTCAGGGTACAGGACCGAACACTGAAGCTTTCTTT
TRBJ2-3	TRBV7-2	-	-	CASSFYRDPSTDTQYF	TGTGCCAGCAGCTTTTACAGGGATCCCTCCACAGATACGCAGTATTTT
TRBJ1-2	TRBV5-8	-	-	CASTPSRGGYTF	TGTGCCAGCACCCCAAGCCGCGGTGGCTACACCTTC
TRBJ1-2	TRBV24-1	TRBD1	-	CATSAGAGGMDGYTF	TGTGCCACCAGTGCTGGGGCAGGGGGAATGGATGGCTACACCTTC
TRBJ1-2	TRBV6-5	TRBD1	-	CASSYGGQPHGYTF	TGTGCCAGCAGTTACGGGGGACAGCCCCATGGCTACACCTTC
TRBJ2-3	TRBV5-1	TRBD1	once	CASSPRDRISSTDTQYF	TGCGCCAGCAGCCCTCGGGACAGGATCTCTAGCACAGATACGCAGTATTTT
TRBJ2-7	TRBV6-2/TRBV6-3	-	-	CASSYSPLSYEQYF	TGTGCCAGCAGTTACTCCCCCCTGAGCTACGAGCAGTACTTC
TRBJ2-3	TRBV19	TRBD2	once	CASAGGRTDTQYF	TGTGCCAGCGCGGGGGGCCGCACAGATACGCAGTATTTT
TRBJ2-1	TRBV27	-	-	CASRPQVGRPSNEQFF	TGTGCCAGCAGACCCCAGGTGGGTCGCCCCTCCAATGAGCAGTTCTTC
TRBJ1-5	TRBV6-4	-	-	CASSASLGPNQPQHF	TGTGCCAGCAGTGCCTCCCTTGGGCCGAATCAGCCCCAGCATTTT
TRBJ2-7	TRBV13	TRBD2	-	CASSRTSGGKYEQYF	TGTGCCAGCAGTCGGACTAGCGGGGGGAAGTACGAGCAGTACTTC
TRBJ1-6	TRBV10-3	TRBD1	once	CAISELGQGHTPLHF	TGTGCCATCAGTGAGTTGGGACAGGGTCACACACCCCTCCACTTT
TRBJ1-2	TRBV7-9	-	-	CASSPPTPTGFYGYTF	TGTGCCAGCAGCCCGCCCACTCCGACAGGTTTCTATGGCTACACCTTC
TRBJ2-7	TRBV6-1	TRBD1	-	CASSVDRVRRDAYEQYF	TGTGCCAGCAGTGTAGACAGGGTGCGACGGGATGCCTACGAGCAGTACTTC
TRBJ2-5	TRBV12-5	TRBD1	few	CASGLVGGSRKTEETQYF	TGTGCTAGTGGTTTGGTAGGGGGCTCGCGTAAAACTGAAGAGACCCAGTACTTC
TRBJ2-3	TRBV9	-	-	CASSERGKRSTDTQYF	TGTGCCAGCAGCGAAAGGGGAAAGCGAAGCACAGATACGCAGTATTTT
TRBJ2-5	TRBV5-1	-	-	CASSLAAQETQYF	TGCGCCAGCAGCTTGGCCGCGCAAGAGACCCAGTACTTC
TRBJ2-7	TRBV3-1/TRBV3-2	TRBD1	-	CASSHGTGQYEQYF	TGTGCCAGCAGCCACGGGACAGGTCAGTACGAGCAGTACTTC
TRBJ2-1	TRBV18	-	few	CASSEGDEQFF	TGTGCCAGCTCCGAAGGGGATGAGCAGTTCTTC
TRBJ2-6	TRBV5-5	-	-	CASSFSHLSGANVLTF	TGTGCCAGCAGCTTTTCACACCTCTCTGGGGCCAACGTCCTGACTTTC
TRBJ1-1	TRBV7-2	-	-	CASSSPPVGNTEAFF	TGTGCCAGCAGCTCCCCGCCTGTCGGGAACACTGAAGCTTTCTTT
TRBJ1-6	TRBV5-1	TRBD1	-	CASSPTRGNNSPLHF	TGCGCCAGCAGCCCAACCAGGGGGAATAATTCACCCCTCCACTTT
TRBJ1-3	TRBV9	-	-	CASSVGDTPGNTIYF	TGTGCCAGCAGCGTAGGAGACACCCCTGGAAACACCATATATTTT
TRBJ1-1	TRBV27	-	-	CASSLSGRDTEAFF	TGTGCCAGCAGTTTATCGGGCAGGGACACTGAAGCTTTCTTT
TRBJ2-3	TRBV5-1	TRBD2	-	CASSSPLAGVGTDTQYF	TGCGCCAGCAGCTCCCCACTAGCGGGGGTTGGCACAGATACGCAGTATTTT